These 14 T cell receptor beta chains originate from one sample sequenced in a study of blood T cell repertoires in COVID-19. The method was immunoSEQ multiplex PCR; TCRdb's version includes in-frame clones alone and lacks a portion of them. The sample includes a few hundred thousand clones, about four fifths of them seen just once. Sequencing input: PBMCs or T cells enriched from blood (not recorded which). The origin of the receptors is a woman aged 45 to 65 who had recovered from COVID-19.

The gene calls are TRBV10-3 and TRBJ1-4; no definite D call. Germline loops: CDR1 ENHRY, CDR2 SYGVKD. The CDR3 consists of 13 residues. The V end lost 4 bases, the J end lost 4 bases, and 7 bases lay between the germline ends. The CDR3 loop reads CAISGGYNEKLFF. The CDR3 nucleotides are TGTGCCATCAGTGGCGGATATAATGAAAAACTGTTTTTT.

V is TRBV6-5 and J is TRBJ1-3; D may be TRBD1 (6 bases). Germline V gives CDR1 MNHEY, CDR2 SVGAGI. Trimming left V 6 bases short and J 0 bases short, with 12 bases between. The CDR3 loop spans 15 amino acids. CDR3 bases: TGTGCCAGCAGCCAGGACAGTTTCTCTGGAAACACCATATATTTT. The encoded protein is CASSQDSFSGNTIYF.

The genes are TRBV28 and TRBJ1-2; D is ambiguous. The V gene's germline CDR1 is MDHEN and CDR2 SYDVKM. The CDR3 spans 11 residues. The chain's CDR3 is CACGRDYGYTF. CDR3 DNA: TGTGCTTGCGGTCGGGACTATGGCTACACCTTC.

The chain has TRBV12-3 or TRBV12-4 and TRBJ1-4; D is ambiguous. The CDR3 extends over 13 amino acids. The V gene lost 6 bases and the J gene lost 5 bases, with 10 bases spanning the gap. DNA for the CDR3: TGTGCCAGCAGAGCGGACTCGAATGAAAAACTGTTTTTT. The encoded protein is CASRADSNEKLFF.

This sequence joins TRBV29-1 and TRBJ1-2, with D unclear. The CDR3 runs to 12 residues. The germline V gene has CDR1 SQVTM and CDR2 ANQGSEA. V was shortened by 4 bases and J by 4 bases, with 10 bases between the two germline ends. The CDR3, as DNA: TGCAGCGTTGGGCTTGGTGGCTATGGCTACACCTTC. As protein: CSVGLGGYGYTF.

A note on this clone: Other nucleotide sequences from this sample produce the same CDR3. In DNA, the CDR3 is TGTGCCAGTAGTATTGCGGGGGGACCCACAGATACGCAGTATTTT. Its translation is CASSIAGGPTDTQYF. The chain links TRBV19 to TRBJ2-3; 8 nucleotides align to TRBD2. The CDR3 is 15 residues long. With V trimmed by 3 bases and J by 2 bases, 4 bases remained unmatched. In germline, CDR1 is LNHDA, CDR2 SQIVND (reference sequence).

The chain combines TRBV5-1 with TRBJ2-7, with D maybe TRBD1 (6 bases). The CDR3 spans 15 residues. Germline V gene sequence: CDR1 SGHRS, CDR2 YFSETQ. The V and J ends lost 1 base and 1 base respectively, with 12 bases between them. CDR3 DNA sequence: TGCGCCAGCAGCTTGAGTTGGGGGCCTTCCTACGAGCAGTACTTC. As protein: CASSLSWGPSYEQYF.

The V call is TRBV2, the J call TRBJ1-1; 7 bases agree with TRBD1. This CDR3 region has 15 residues. The ends lost 3 bases at V and 0 bases at J; junction bases unmatched: 4. CDR1 is SNHLY and CDR2 is FYNNEI in the germline V gene. The CDR3 DNA is TGTGCCAGCAGTGAGGACAGGCGCATGAACACTGAAGCTTTCTTT. It specifies CASSEDRRMNTEAFF.

This clone has only one observation. The J gene is TRBJ2-7, the V gene TRBV3-1 (or the pseudogene TRBV3-2), with TRBD2 matching 14 bases. The CDR3 totals 15 residues. J was trimmed by 4 bases and V by 8 bases; bases with no gene match: 7. Germline CDR1 reads LGHDT; CDR2 reads YNNKEL (reference sequence). The CDR3 coding sequence is TGTGCCAGCGCCCCTGGGACTAGCGGGAGATACGAGCAGTACTTC. It is translated as CASAPGTSGRYEQYF.

The gene calls are TRBV19 and TRBJ1-1; the D is unclear. Germline V gene sequence: CDR1 LNHDA, CDR2 SQIVND (reference sequence). Trimming took 8 bases from V and 5 from J, leaving 15 bases between them. This CDR3 region has 13 residues. The CDR3 loop is CASLDHLGTEAFF. In DNA form, the CDR3 reads TGTGCCAGTCTAGACCACCTTGGGACTGAAGCTTTCTTT.

The V and J genes are TRBV11-2 and TRBJ2-1, with unresolved D. Trimming cost V 0 bases and J 6 bases, with 12 bases left between them. The CDR3 is made up of 15 amino acids. CDR1 and CDR2 (germline): SGHAT, FQNNGV. The chain's CDR3 is CASSLDLLESNEQFF. In DNA, the CDR3 is TGTGCCAGCAGCTTAGATCTCCTAGAGTCCAATGAGCAGTTCTTC. Combining the CDR3 with reference TRBV11-2 and TRBJ2-1 gives the whole variable domain EAGVAQSPRYKIIEKRQSVAFWCNPISGHATLYWYQQILGQGPKLLIQFQNNGVVDDSQLPKDRFSAERLKGVDSTLKIQPAKLEDSAVYLCASSLDLLESNEQFFGPGTRLTVL.

The V and J genes are TRBV5-1 and TRBJ2-2; the D gene is possibly TRBD2 (6 bases). Germline values: CDR1 SGHRS, CDR2 YFSETQ. The V end lost 0 bases, the J end lost 6 bases, and 18 bases lay between the germline ends. The CDR3 runs to 17 residues. The CDR3: CASSLGLGTLRAGELFF. The CDR3 nucleotides are TGCGCCAGCAGCTTGGGTCTCGGGACTTTACGTGCCGGGGAGCTGTTTTTT. The full variable domain, completed using reference TRBV5-1 and TRBJ2-2, is KAGVTQTPRYLIKTRGQQVTLSCSPISGHRSVSWYQQTPGQGLQFLFEYFSETQRNKGNFPGRFSGRQFSNSRSEMNVSTLELGDSALYLCASSLGLGTLRAGELFFGEGSRLTVL.

The chain links TRBV3-1 (or the pseudogene TRBV3-2) to TRBJ1-2; D gene unclear. Per germline, CDR1 LGHDT and CDR2 YNNKEL (reference sequence). The CDR3 totals 12 residues. Trimming took off 2 bases at V and 5 bases at J, with 6 bases between the two ends. The CDR3 bases are TGTGCCAGCAGCCAATTTTCGTATGGCTACACCTTC. This gives the protein CASSQFSYGYTF.

The chain combines TRBV5-1 with TRBJ2-1; TRBD1 aligns across 10 bases. This CDR3 has 16 amino acids. Germline-derived CDR1 and CDR2 are SGHRS and YFSETQ. V lost 2 bases, J lost 7 bases, and 9 bases stayed unmatched. The CDR3 protein is CASSFSGTGARNEQFF. The CDR3, as DNA: TGCGCCAGCAGCTTTTCCGGGACAGGGGCCAGGAATGAGCAGTTCTTC.